These 6 T cell receptor beta chains originate from one sample sequenced in a study of T and B cells in COVID-19 patients. Blood genomic DNA input for TRB amplification was 250-500 ng. TRB rearrangements were amplified by multiplex PCR with BIOMED2 TRB-A/B primers. TCRdb reanalysed the multiplex PCR reads using MiXCR and keeps one entry per CDR3 protein. The table includes 14,000 or so distinct CDR3 sequences, roughly 30% detected once. Sequencing used blood. All receptors derive from a human donor who had recovered from COVID-19.

This clonotype occurred many times. The J gene is TRBJ2-1, the V gene TRBV6-4; TRBD2 matches 11 bases. V shed 10 bases, J shed 7 bases, and the junction held 9 bases outside the gene matches. The germline CDR1 and CDR2 sequences are MRHNA and SNTAGT. The CDR3 loop spans 14 amino acids. The CDR3 is CATARSGRGNEQFF. The CDR3 DNA is TGTGCCACCGCCCGTAGCGGGAGGGGGAATGAGCAGTTCTTC.

By share, this clonotype ranks as medium-sized. This chain uses TRBV19 with TRBJ2-1; TRBD1 matches at 8 bases. CDR1 is LNHDA and CDR2 is SQIVND in the germline V gene (reference sequence). After removal of 6 bases from V and 4 bases from J, the junction contained 11 bases not matched to a gene. CDR3 size: 16 residues. The CDR3 protein is CASSIKTGVGYNEQFF. CDR3 nucleotides: TGTGCCAGTAGCATCAAGACAGGGGTGGGGTACAATGAGCAGTTCTTC.

This clonotype was detected a few times. The DNA of the CDR3 is TGCGCCAGCAGCCCCCAGGAGGGGAGGGCCAATTACGAGCAGTACTTC. It specifies CASSPQEGRANYEQYF. The chain has TRBV5-1 and TRBJ2-7; TRBD2 aligns across 7 bases. Germline V gives CDR1 SGHRS, CDR2 YFSETQ. V lost 4 bases to trimming and J lost 4 bases; unmatched junction nucleotides: 14. The CDR3 length is 16 residues.

By share, this clonotype counts as medium-sized (0.01 to 0.1%). The V gene is TRBV5-6, the J gene TRBJ2-5, with TRBD1 identical over 9 bases. The CDR3 is 15 amino acids. Germline CDR1 and CDR2: SGHDT and YYEEEE. The trim removed 4 bases at V and 5 bases at J, leaving 9 bases unmatched. CDR3 in DNA: TGTGCCAGCAGCGTACCGGGACAGGGCGGTGAGACCCAGTACTTC. Protein sequence: CASSVPGQGGETQYF. Full variable domain (missing parts from reference TRBV5-6 and TRBJ2-5): DAGVTQSPTHLIKTRGQQVTLRCSPKSGHDTVSWYQQALGQGPQFIFQYYEEEERQRGNFPDRFSGHQFPNYSSELNVNALLLGDSALYLCASSVPGQGGETQYFGPGTRLLVL.

This clonotype was recorded a few times. The chain recombines TRBV30 with TRBJ1-6; a possible D gene is TRBD1 (5 bases). This CDR3 is 15 amino acids long. Germline V lookup: CDR1 GTSNPN, CDR2 SVGIG (reference sequence). V shed 8 bases and J shed 0 bases, with 14 bases lying between them. CDR3 nucleotides: TGTGCCCAGACAACAGGAAGCTCCTATAATTCACCCCTCCACTTT. Protein sequence: CAQTTGSSYNSPLHF.

The rearrangement links TRBV18 to TRBJ1-5; no reliable D call. This CDR3 has 16 amino acids. Germline-derived CDR1 and CDR2 are KGHSH and LQKENI. V was clipped by 3 bases and J by 3 bases, with 15 bases between them. The CDR3 DNA sequence: TGTGCCAGCTCACCGGCGGGATCCTCCTTCAATCAGCCCCAGCATTTT. It specifies CASSPAGSSFNQPQHF.